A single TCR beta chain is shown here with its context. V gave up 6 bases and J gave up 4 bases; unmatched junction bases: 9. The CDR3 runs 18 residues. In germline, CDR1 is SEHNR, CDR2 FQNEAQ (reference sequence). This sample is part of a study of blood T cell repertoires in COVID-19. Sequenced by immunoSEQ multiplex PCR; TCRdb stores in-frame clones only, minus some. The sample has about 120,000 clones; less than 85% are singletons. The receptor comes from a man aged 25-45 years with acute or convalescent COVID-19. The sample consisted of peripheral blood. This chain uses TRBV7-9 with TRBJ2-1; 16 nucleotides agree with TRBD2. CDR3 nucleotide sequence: TGTGCCAGCAGGTTGGGGACTAGCGGGAGGGAGGGGTACAATGAGCAGTTCTTC. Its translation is CASRLGTSGREGYNEQFF. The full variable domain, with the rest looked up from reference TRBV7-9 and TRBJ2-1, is DTGVSQNPRHKITKRGQNVTFRCDPISEHNRLYWYRQTLGQGPEFLTYFQNEAQLEKSRLLSDRFSAERPKGSFSTLEIQRTEQGDSAMYLCASRLGTSGREGYNEQFFGPGTRLTVL.